A selection of T cell receptor beta chains follows, all from one sample in a study of read filtering for tumor transcriptome and immune sequencing. TCRdb re-analysed the reads in MiXCR, keeping a single row per CDR3 protein. Among 130,000 or so distinct CDR3 sequences listed, approximately 13% were seen once. The sequenced material came from a population of CD138-negative cells sorted from bone marrow. The receptors come from a donor aged 40 or older with multiple myeloma. CDR3s include the opening cysteine and the closing phenylalanine or tryptophan. A D gene is named only where the DNA matches it firmly. For some rows the clone size is stated as once, few or many, or as a class when expanded; others skip it.

D gene,J gene,clone size,V gene,CDR3 DNA,CDR3 protein
TRBD2,TRBJ2-1,many,TRBV24-1,TGTGCCACCAGTGCCCCGACTAGCGGGACCCTCAATGAGCAGTTCTTC,CATSAPTSGTLNEQFF
TRBD2,TRBJ2-7,-,TRBV7-2,TGTGCCAGCAGCTTAGGCCTAGCGGGAGCCTACGGGCAGTACTTC,CASSLGLAGAYGQYF
TRBD2,TRBJ2-5,many,TRBV7-2,TGTGCCAGCAGCCTAAGGACTAGCGGGAGTACGACTCAGTACTTC,CASSLRTSGSTTQYF
TRBD1,TRBJ1-1,many,TRBV27,TGTGCCAGCAGCCGCCGTGGGACAGGGGCTTTCTTT,CASSRRGTGAFF
-,TRBJ2-1,many,TRBV7-3,TGTGCCAGCAGCCTCCCCGGGGACCACTCCTACAATGAGCAGTTCTTC,CASSLPGDHSYNEQFF
-,TRBJ1-2,many,TRBV4-3,TGCGCCAGCAGCCAAGATGCGGGGAGCCCCGTCTATGGCTACACCTTC,CASSQDAGSPVYGYTF
-,TRBJ2-3,many,TRBV6-1,TGTGCCAGCAGTGAAAGAGGGGCCACGCAGTATTTT,CASSERGATQYF
-,TRBJ2-1,many,TRBV7-7,TGTGCCAGCAGCTTATGGCTGAACAATGAGCAGTTCTTC,CASSLWLNNEQFF
-,TRBJ1-5,many,TRBV27,TGTGCCAGCAGTTCACCGGGAAGGCCCCAGCATTTT,CASSSPGRPQHF
-,TRBJ2-1,medium-sized,TRBV11-2,TGTGCCAGCAGCTTAGACTTGAGCTCCTACAATGAGCAGTTCTTC,CASSLDLSSYNEQFF
-,TRBJ2-1,many,TRBV5-1,TGCGCCAGCAGCGATGGGGGCTATCAAGATGAGCAGTTCTTC,CASSDGGYQDEQFF
TRBD1,TRBJ2-1,many,TRBV20-1,TGCAGTGCTAAGGGACAGGGCCGAAATGAGCAGTTCTTC,CSAKGQGRNEQFF
-,TRBJ2-7,many,TRBV20-1,TGCAGTGCGAGAAAGACCGCTACCTACGAGCAGTACTTC,CSARKTATYEQYF
TRBD1,TRBJ2-3,many,TRBV5-4,TGTGTCAGCAGGGACCCGGGACAGGGGCAGTATTTT,CVSRDPGQGQYF
TRBD2,TRBJ2-5,many,TRBV19,TGTGCCAGTAGACGGGAGGGAGGAGAGACCCAGTACTTC,CASRREGGETQYF
-,TRBJ1-1,few,TRBV11-3,TGTGCCAGCAGCTTTGGTCAAGCCACTGAAGCTTTCTTT,CASSFGQATEAFF
TRBD2,TRBJ2-7,few,TRBV20-1,TGCAGCCTATATCCGGGGACTAGCGGGAACTACGAGCAGTACTTC,CSLYPGTSGNYEQYF
-,TRBJ1-4,many,TRBV11-2,TGTGCCAGCAGTGAAGTGGAAGGAAAACTGTTTTTT,CASSEVEGKLFF
-,TRBJ1-1,many,TRBV12-3/TRBV12-4,TGTGCCAGCAGTTTCGGGTGGCAGCGAATCCGCCTGATGAACACTGAAGCTTTCTTT,CASSFGWQRIRLMNTEAFF
-,TRBJ2-5,many,TRBV14,TGTGCCAGCAGCCACCCATCGAACCGAGAGACCCAGTACTTC,CASSHPSNRETQYF
-,TRBJ2-3,many,TRBV9,TGTGCCAGCAGCGTAAGCGGTACAAACACAGATACGCAGTATTTT,CASSVSGTNTDTQYF
-,TRBJ1-5,many,TRBV6-2/TRBV6-3,TGTGCCAGCAGTACGACAGTCCATCAGCCCCAGCATTTT,CASSTTVHQPQHF
TRBD1,TRBJ1-4,many,TRBV7-9,TGTGCCAGCAGCCCAGAAACAGGGGATGAAAAACTGTTTTTT,CASSPETGDEKLFF
TRBD2,TRBJ2-1,many,TRBV7-9,TGTGCCAGCAGCTTAGCGGTATCCGGACTAGCGGGGAAGAATGAGCAGTTCTTC,CASSLAVSGLAGKNEQFF
TRBD1,TRBJ2-1,many,TRBV11-2,TGTGCCAGCAGCCTCCCAAGGGGACAGGGGGCTAACAATGAGCAGTTCTTC,CASSLPRGQGANNEQFF
-,TRBJ2-1,many,TRBV9,TGTGCCAGCAGCGGCCTCAGTTTTTGGGATGAGAATGAGCAGTTCTTC,CASSGLSFWDENEQFF
-,TRBJ2-5,-,TRBV11-2,TGTGCCAGCAGCTTAGCGATAGAGACCCAGTACTTC,CASSLAIETQYF
-,TRBJ1-3,few,TRBV11-2,TGTGCCAGCAGCCCAGGGGCTCCCGGAAACACCATATATTTT,CASSPGAPGNTIYF
TRBD2,TRBJ2-1,many,TRBV11-3,TGTGCCAGCAGTGCTGGGACTAGCGGGAGTGATGAGCAGTTCTTC,CASSAGTSGSDEQFF
TRBD2,TRBJ2-1,many,TRBV11-3,TGTGCCAGCAGCTTAGGGACTAGCGGGGCGTACAATGAGCAGTTCTTC,CASSLGTSGAYNEQFF
-,TRBJ1-1,many,TRBV7-9,TGTGCCAGCAGCGAATCAGGGCCGGGGCCTGAAGCTTTCTTT,CASSESGPGPEAFF
-,TRBJ2-6,-,TRBV5-5,TGTGCCAGCAGCTTGGATTCTGTCTCTGGGGCCAACGTCCTGACTTTC,CASSLDSVSGANVLTF
TRBD1,TRBJ2-5,many,TRBV5-1,TGCGCCAGCAGCTTCCGGACAGGCGAGACCCAGTACTTC,CASSFRTGETQYF
-,TRBJ2-7,many,TRBV7-2,TGTGCCAGCAGCGCCCAGGAGGTCTACGAGCAGTACTTC,CASSAQEVYEQYF
-,TRBJ2-4,-,TRBV27,TGTGCCAGCGAACTCTGGGACATTCAGTACTTC,CASELWDIQYF
TRBD2,TRBJ2-2,many,TRBV10-3,TGTGCCATCAGTGAGTCAAGCAGCGGGAGGGCCGGGGAGCTGTTTTTT,CAISESSSGRAGELFF
-,TRBJ2-1,many,TRBV7-2,TGTGCCAGCAGCCCCAGGGTTTCCTACAATGAGCAGTTCTTC,CASSPRVSYNEQFF
-,TRBJ1-4,many,TRBV5-1,TGCGCCAGCAGCTTGGAGGCGGCGGGGGAAAAACTGTTTTTT,CASSLEAAGEKLFF
TRBD2,TRBJ2-1,many,TRBV2,TGTGCCAGCAGCGAAGCGCGAACTAGCGGGATAAATGAGCAGTTCTTC,CASSEARTSGINEQFF
-,TRBJ1-1,many,TRBV9,TGTGCCAGCAGCGTAGGGGGAGCGGGAACTGAAGCTTTCTTT,CASSVGGAGTEAFF
-,TRBJ2-1,medium-sized,TRBV11-2,TGTGCCAGCAGCTCTAATAAAAACGGGGCGGGACCGGGACAAGACTTCAATGAGCAGTTCTTC,CASSSNKNGAGPGQDFNEQFF
-,TRBJ1-1,few,TRBV29-1,TGCAGCGCCAGCAGGCAAGAGAACACTGAAGCTTTCTTT,CSASRQENTEAFF
TRBD2,TRBJ2-1,many,TRBV4-1,TGCGCCAGCAGCTTAACAAACGGGAGGGTGTATAACAATGAGCAGTTCTTC,CASSLTNGRVYNNEQFF
-,TRBJ2-5,few,TRBV4-1,TGCGCCAGCAGCCAAGATCCGGGGAAAGAGACCCAGTACTTC,CASSQDPGKETQYF
-,TRBJ1-5,-,TRBV5-8,TGTGCCAGCAGCTTGGGCAGGTCCGTTTATCAGCCCCAGCATTTT,CASSLGRSVYQPQHF
TRBD1,TRBJ2-4,many,TRBV3-1,TGTGCCAGCAGCCCAAGACAGGGGGGAGCCAAAAACATTCAGTACTTC,CASSPRQGGAKNIQYF
-,TRBJ2-3,many,TRBV6-1,TGTGCCAGCAGTGGACAGTACACAGATACGCAGTATTTT,CASSGQYTDTQYF
-,TRBJ2-1,-,TRBV19,TGTGCCAGTAGTGACCGGGACTCCTACAATGAGCAGTTCTTC,CASSDRDSYNEQFF
-,TRBJ2-5,-,TRBV4-2,TGTGCCAGCGGCACCCCTAAGGTCCAAGAGACCCAGTACTTC,CASGTPKVQETQYF
-,TRBJ1-5,many,TRBV15,TGTGCCACCAGCAGGGACCTCAATCAGCCCCAGCATTTT,CATSRDLNQPQHF
-,TRBJ1-3,-,TRBV19,TGTGCCAGTAGTCGGAACTCTGGAAACACCATATATTTT,CASSRNSGNTIYF
TRBD2,TRBJ2-7,-,TRBV4-2,TGTGCCAGCAGCCTCCATAGCGGGAGGGCCGGCGAGCAGTACTTC,CASSLHSGRAGEQYF
TRBD1,TRBJ2-5,many,TRBV6-5,TGTGCCAGCAGTACCGACATTGGGGACAGAGACCAAGAGACCCAGTACTTC,CASSTDIGDRDQETQYF
-,TRBJ2-7,many,TRBV14,TGTGCCAGCAGCCAAGGCGCTAGGGCAATCTCCTACGAGCAGTACTTC,CASSQGARAISYEQYF
-,TRBJ1-2,many,TRBV6-1,TGTGCCAAGTCATCCGGCTATGGCTACACCTTC,CAKSSGYGYTF